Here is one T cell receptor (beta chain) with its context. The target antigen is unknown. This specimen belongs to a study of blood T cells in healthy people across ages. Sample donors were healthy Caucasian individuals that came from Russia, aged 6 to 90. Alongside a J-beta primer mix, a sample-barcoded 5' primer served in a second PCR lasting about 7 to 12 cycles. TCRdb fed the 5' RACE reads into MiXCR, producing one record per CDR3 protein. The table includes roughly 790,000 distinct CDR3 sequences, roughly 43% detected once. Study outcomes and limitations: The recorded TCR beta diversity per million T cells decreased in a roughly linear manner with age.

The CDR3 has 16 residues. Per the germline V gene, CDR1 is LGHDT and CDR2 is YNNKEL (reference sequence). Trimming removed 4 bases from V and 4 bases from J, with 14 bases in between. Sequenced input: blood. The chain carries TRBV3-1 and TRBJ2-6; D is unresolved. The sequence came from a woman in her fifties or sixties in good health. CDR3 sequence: CASSLAPWAGANVLTF. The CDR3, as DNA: TGTGCCAGCAGCCTAGCTCCATGGGCCGGGGCCAACGTCCTGACTTTC. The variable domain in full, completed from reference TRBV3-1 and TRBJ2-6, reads DTAVSQTPKYLVTQMGNDKSIKCEQNLGHDTMYWYKQDSKKFLKIMFSYNNKELIINETVPNRFSPKSPDKAHLNLHINSLELGDSAVYFCASSLAPWAGANVLTFGAGSRLTVL.